A selection of T cell receptor beta chains follows, all from one sample in a study of T cells in localized non-small cell lung cancer. Measured with immunoSEQ multiplex PCR; TCRdb has only the in-frame clones, and not every one. The table lists 1,300 to 1,500 clones, approximately 21% of them singletons. Source: normal lung tissue next to the tumor, taken before any cancer treatment. These receptors were obtained from a female donor older than 55 with stage II squamous cell lung carcinoma. Both conserved end residues are part of each CDR3. Each record gives: CDR3 length, V gene, J gene, CDR3 protein.

12,TRBV29-1,TRBJ2-7,CSIGNQGGEQYF
13,TRBV18,TRBJ2-1,CASSPIGYSEQFF
14,TRBV11-3,TRBJ1-1,CASSFPYLFNEAFF
22,TRBV19,TRBJ2-3,CASSMAYRIILKRSNRADTQYF
15,TRBV9,TRBJ2-1,CASSVEVGRGNEQFF
15,TRBV11-3,TRBJ2-1,CASSLDLAALNEQFF
12,TRBV28,TRBJ1-5,CATRVSNQPQHF
16,TRBV9,TRBJ2-5,CASTTPITGRGQTQYF
15,TRBV11-3,TRBJ2-1,CASSRLPGTYNEQFF
14,TRBV28,TRBJ2-5,CASSTSGNQETQYF
13,TRBV18,TRBJ1-1,CASSPGTGTEAFF